These T cell receptor beta chains were read from a single sample in a study of T cells in Graves' hyperthyroidism and ophthalmopathy. TCRdb ran MiXCR on the multiplex PCR reads and lists one entry per CDR3 protein. Of more than 300,000 distinct CDR3 sequences in the sample, around 15% are singletons; the top ten hold about 19%. Input material: blood. The receptors stem from a woman aged 30 to 39 with Graves' ophthalmopathy. The CDR3 runs from the conserved cysteine through the conserved F or W. Each record gives: D gene, J gene, V gene, clone size, CDR3 protein, CDR3 DNA. A D gene is named only where the DNA matches it firmly. Part of the rows lack a size; the others show once, few, many or a class for expanded clones.

d_gene: NA; j_gene: TRBJ2-2; v_gene: TRBV28; abundance: many; CDR3aa: CATFHGELFF; CDR3nt: TGTGCCACATTTCATGGGGAGCTGTTTTTT
d_gene: NA; j_gene: TRBJ1-1; v_gene: TRBV2; abundance: many; CDR3aa: CASNLGGTEAFF; CDR3nt: TGTGCCAGCAACCTTGGGGGGACTGAAGCTTTCTTT
d_gene: TRBD1; j_gene: TRBJ1-6; v_gene: TRBV7-9; abundance: few; CDR3aa: CASSSLGGTSGGALHF; CDR3nt: TGTGCCAGCAGCTCTTTAGGAGGGACATCAGGGGGGGCCCTCCACTTT
d_gene: NA; j_gene: TRBJ1-5; v_gene: TRBV10-3; abundance: few; CDR3aa: CAISESGVRNQPQHF; CDR3nt: TGTGCCATCAGTGAGTCCGGGGTTCGGAATCAGCCCCAGCATTTT
d_gene: NA; j_gene: TRBJ2-7; v_gene: TRBV28; abundance: many; CDR3aa: CASSSRPYEQYF; CDR3nt: TGTGCCAGCAGTTCGCGCCCCTACGAGCAGTACTTC
d_gene: NA; j_gene: TRBJ1-3; v_gene: TRBV3-1; abundance: many; CDR3aa: CASSPGTAGSGNTIYF; CDR3nt: TGTGCCAGCAGCCCCGGGACGGCCGGCTCTGGAAACACCATATATTTT
d_gene: NA; j_gene: TRBJ1-5; v_gene: TRBV12-3/TRBV12-4; abundance: many; CDR3aa: CASSLASFSQPQHF; CDR3nt: TGTGCCAGCAGTTTAGCGTCCTTCTCTCAGCCCCAGCATTTT
d_gene: NA; j_gene: TRBJ1-1; v_gene: TRBV30; abundance: many; CDR3aa: CAWSRQGNTEAFF; CDR3nt: TGTGCCTGGAGTCGGCAGGGGAACACTGAAGCTTTCTTT
d_gene: NA; j_gene: TRBJ2-2; v_gene: TRBV14; abundance: NA; CDR3aa: CASSQASETDTGELFF; CDR3nt: TGTGCCAGCAGCCAAGCATCGGAGACAGACACCGGGGAGCTGTTTTTT
d_gene: NA; j_gene: TRBJ2-5; v_gene: TRBV12-3/TRBV12-4; abundance: many; CDR3aa: CASSLGTERETQYF; CDR3nt: TGTGCCAGCAGCTTGGGGACTGAGCGGGAGACCCAGTACTTC